These 32 T cell receptor beta chains share one sample of origin, sequenced in a study of blood T cell repertoires in COVID-19. Measured with immunoSEQ multiplex PCR; TCRdb has only the in-frame clones, and not every one. In the table there are about 75,000 clones, about 87% of which are singletons. Material: peripheral blood. The receptors derive from a human donor in a cohort sampled during active COVID-19.

The genes are TRBV5-1 and TRBJ1-3; D might be TRBD1 (5 bases). Trimming stripped 4 bases from V and 3 bases from J, with 8 bases between. There are 13 residues in the CDR3. The germline CDR1 and CDR2 sequences are SGHRS and YFSETQ. CDR3 residues: CASSLTDGNTIYF. The CDR3 DNA reads as TGCGCCAGCAGCCTGACAGATGGAAACACCATATATTTT.

This chain joins TRBV19 and TRBJ1-2; no firm D call. Trimming shortened V by 5 bases and J by 5 bases, and 12 bases separated the two germline ends. Germline V CDR1 and CDR2: LNHDA, SQIVND (reference sequence). The CDR3 extends over 13 amino acids. This chain's CDR3 is CASSPNPRYGYTF. The CDR3 DNA reads TGTGCCAGTAGTCCCAACCCTAGATATGGCTACACCTTC.

V usage is TRBV3-1 (or the pseudogene TRBV3-2) and J usage is TRBJ1-3; TRBD1 agrees at 7 bases. With V trimmed by 4 bases and J by 4 bases, 7 bases remained unmatched. Germline-derived CDR1 and CDR2 are LGHDT and YNNKEL (reference sequence). The CDR3 is 15 residues long. DNA of the CDR3: TGTGCCAGCAGCCCCCGGGACAGCGGGGGAAACACCATATATTTT. Translation gives CASSPRDSGGNTIYF.

The J gene is TRBJ2-5, the V gene TRBV10-3, with TRBD2 matching over 10 bases. Germline V gene data show CDR1 as ENHRY and CDR2 as SYGVKD. Trimming cost V 0 bases and J 4 bases; bases outside gene matches: 5. CDR3 size: 16 residues. The CDR3 nucleotides read TGTGCCATCAGTGAGTCCAGCGGGAGGGCCGGAGAGACCCAGTACTTC. It encodes CAISESSGRAGETQYF.

The chain employs TRBV27 and TRBJ2-3; 15 bases align to TRBD2. CDR3 length: 17 residues. J gave up 3 bases and V 5 bases, and 6 bases lay outside the gene matches. Germline CDR1 reads MNHEY; CDR2 reads SMNVEV (reference sequence). The CDR3 bases are TGTGCCAGCAGTCTAGGGGGGACTAGCGGGAGGACAGATACGCAGTATTTT. It yields the protein CASSLGGTSGRTDTQYF.

Only one count was recorded for this clone. J is TRBJ2-4 and V is TRBV7-9; TRBD1 aligns across 9 bases. The CDR3 loop spans 15 amino acids. Per the germline V gene, CDR1 is SEHNR and CDR2 is FQNEAQ (reference sequence). After removal of 1 base from V and 5 bases from J, the junction contained 3 bases not matched to a gene. CDR3 nucleotide sequence: TGTGCCAGCAGCTTAGGGTGGGACAGGGAAAACATTCAGTACTTC. Its translation is CASSLGWDRENIQYF.

In its sample, this clone was seen many times. This sequence joins TRBV7-6 and TRBJ2-1; 7 nucleotides agree with TRBD2. Per germline, CDR1 SGHVS and CDR2 FNYEAQ. V lost 1 base to trimming and J lost 12 bases; unmatched junction nucleotides: 6. This CDR3 has 13 residues. CDR3 region: CASSLEAGRVQFF. In DNA, the CDR3 is TGTGCCAGCAGCTTAGAAGCGGGAAGGGTGCAGTTCTTC.

This chain connects TRBV9 to TRBJ1-1, with 8 bases that match TRBD1. Germline V gene data show CDR1 as SGDLS and CDR2 as YYNGEE. V shed 0 bases and J 0 bases; nucleotides not matched to a gene: 1. The CDR3 loop spans 15 amino acids. CDR3 amino acids: CASSVEQGVNTEAFF. The CDR3 DNA reads as TGTGCCAGCAGCGTAGAACAGGGGGTGAACACTGAAGCTTTCTTT.

The chain carries TRBV27 and TRBJ2-1; 12 bases align to TRBD2. The CDR3 is 15 amino acids. The germline V gene has CDR1 MNHEY and CDR2 SMNVEV (reference sequence). V lost 7 bases to trimming and J lost 5 bases; unmatched junction nucleotides: 6. As DNA, the CDR3 is TGTGCCAGCAATCTACTAGCGGGAGGTCACAATGAGCAGTTCTTC. Translation gives CASNLLAGGHNEQFF.

The chain is built from TRBV19 and TRBJ2-3; D not resolved. The CDR3 runs 12 residues. In germline, CDR1 is LNHDA, CDR2 SQIVND (reference sequence). V lost 5 bases and J 3 bases, leaving 6 bases between the germline ends. CDR3 in DNA: TGTGCCAGTAGTGAGGAGACAGATACGCAGTATTTT. It encodes CASSEETDTQYF.

The rearrangement uses TRBV7-9 and TRBJ1-5; D is uncertain. The V and J ends lost 1 base and 4 bases respectively, with 8 bases between them. Germline CDR1 is SEHNR and CDR2 is FQNEAQ (reference sequence). The CDR3 covers 14 residues. The CDR3 bases are TGTGCCAGCAGCTTAGAGACACTTAATCAGCCCCAGCATTTT. This sequence encodes CASSLETLNQPQHF.

The chain has TRBV7-9 and TRBJ1-1, with 9 nucleotides matching TRBD1. Germline lookup yields CDR1 SEHNR and CDR2 FQNEAQ (reference sequence). The CDR3 spans 17 residues. V gave up 5 bases and J gave up 2 bases; unmatched junction bases: 12. The DNA of the CDR3 is TGTGCCAGCAGCACTAACAGGGGGCTAGGTTCCAACACTGAAGCTTTCTTT. Amino acid sequence: CASSTNRGLGSNTEAFF.

The chain uses TRBV7-2 and TRBJ1-2; D is perhaps TRBD1 (5 bases). The CDR3 has 14 amino acids. V was cut by 5 bases and J by 4 bases, with 14 bases left in between. From germline, CDR1 is SGHTA and CDR2 FQGNSA. The DNA of the CDR3 is TGTGCCAGCAGCCTAAGGGGACTACTCTATGGCTACACCTTC. It specifies CASSLRGLLYGYTF.

The chain links TRBV5-6 to TRBJ1-5, with D tentatively TRBD1 (6 bases). The germline V gene has CDR1 SGHDT and CDR2 YYEEEE. V lost 4 bases to trimming and J lost 0 bases, with 20 bases between them. This CDR3 has 18 residues. The CDR3 nucleotides read TGTGCCAGCAGCCTGGGGGGGGGCACAATATATAGCAATCAGCCCCAGCATTTT. It codes for CASSLGGGTIYSNQPQHF.

The J gene is TRBJ2-5, the V gene TRBV18, with 10 bases aligning to TRBD2. Germline CDR1 and CDR2: KGHSH and LQKENI. The V and J ends lost 3 bases and 3 bases, in that order; junction bases with no gene match: 7. The length of the CDR3 is 16 residues. The CDR3 reads CASSPAWLAGEETQYF. The CDR3 coding sequence is TGTGCCAGCTCACCGGCGTGGCTAGCGGGGGAAGAGACCCAGTACTTC.

The chain employs TRBV24-1 and TRBJ1-1, with 7 bases fitting TRBD1. There are 12 residues in the CDR3. Trimming took 6 bases from V and 8 from J; bases not matched to a gene: 5. CDR1 is KGHDR and CDR2 is SFDVKD in the germline V gene. DNA for the CDR3: TGTGCCACCAGTATGGGACAGAAAGAAGCTTTCTTT. This codes for CATSMGQKEAFF.

The chain carries TRBV19 and TRBJ2-1; TRBD2 aligns across 14 bases. J gave up 8 bases and V 4 bases, and 7 bases lay outside the gene matches. Per germline, CDR1 LNHDA and CDR2 SQIVND (reference sequence). The length of the CDR3 is 16 residues. CDR3 region: CASSTATSGGAYEQFF. The CDR3 nucleotides read TGTGCCAGTAGTACCGCGACTAGCGGGGGGGCCTATGAGCAGTTCTTC.

This clone was found once. The V and J genes are TRBV5-1 and TRBJ2-7; 15 nucleotides match TRBD2. The trim removed 3 bases at V and 0 bases at J, leaving 4 bases unmatched. Germline CDR1 is SGHRS and CDR2 is YFSETQ. The CDR3 extends over 17 amino acids. For the CDR3, the DNA is TGCGCCAGCAGCTGGGGGACTAGCGGGAGGCCCTCCTACGAGCAGTACTTC. Its translation: CASSWGTSGRPSYEQYF. Filled out from reference TRBV5-1 and TRBJ2-7, the complete variable domain reads KAGVTQTPRYLIKTRGQQVTLSCSPISGHRSVSWYQQTPGQGLQFLFEYFSETQRNKGNFPGRFSGRQFSNSRSEMNVSTLELGDSALYLCASSWGTSGRPSYEQYFGPGTRLTVT.

The gene calls are TRBV27 and TRBJ1-1; no clear D gene. The CDR3 length is 14 residues. The germline V and J ends were trimmed by 3 bases and 3 bases, with 11 bases remaining between them. Germline V CDR1 and CDR2: MNHEY, SMNVEV (reference sequence). The CDR3 is CASSLRAADTEAFF. In nucleotides, the CDR3 is TGTGCCAGCAGTTTGAGGGCAGCGGACACTGAAGCTTTCTTT.

This chain links TRBV7-7 with TRBJ2-2, with 8 bases fitting TRBD1. The V gene end was trimmed by 5 bases and the J gene end by 4 bases; junction bases not matched to a gene: 6. This CDR3 has 15 residues. The germline V gene encodes CDR1 SSHAT and CDR2 FNYEAQ (reference sequence). Written as DNA, the CDR3 is TGTGCCAGCAGCGTCGGACAGGGCTTCACCGGGGAGCTGTTTTTT. Encoded protein: CASSVGQGFTGELFF.

The chain has TRBV7-9 and TRBJ1-2, with D unresolved. This CDR3 comprises 15 residues. Trimming shortened V by 0 bases and J by 4 bases, and 12 bases separated the two germline ends. Germline loops: CDR1 SEHNR, CDR2 FQNEAQ (reference sequence). DNA of the CDR3: TGTGCCAGCAGCTTAGCCGGGGTAGAAATCTATGGCTACACCTTC. It yields the protein CASSLAGVEIYGYTF. Full variable domain (remainder filled in from reference TRBV7-9 and TRBJ1-2): DTGVSQNPRHKITKRGQNVTFRCDPISEHNRLYWYRQTLGQGPEFLTYFQNEAQLEKSRLLSDRFSAERPKGSFSTLEIQRTEQGDSAMYLCASSLAGVEIYGYTFGSGTRLTVV.

This clone has just a few counts. The rearrangement links TRBV11-2 to TRBJ2-7, with 7 positions matching TRBD1. Trimming at V came to 1 base and at J to 9 bases, leaving 12 bases not matched to a gene. Germline CDR1 and CDR2: SGHAT and FQNNGV. The CDR3 consists of 15 residues. This CDR3 reads CASSLVGTAPMGQYF. CDR3 in DNA: TGTGCCAGCAGCTTAGTTGGGACAGCCCCGATGGGGCAGTACTTC.

V and J are TRBV24-1 and TRBJ1-4, with TRBD1 matching over 12 bases. V was pared by 4 bases and J by 2 bases, with 10 bases of the junction left unmatched. The CDR3 runs 19 residues. CDR1 KGHDR and CDR2 SFDVKD come from the germline V gene. The CDR3 loop is CATSEIDGTGGTTNEKLFF. The DNA for the CDR3 is TGTGCCACCAGTGAAATCGATGGGACAGGGGGCACCACTAATGAAAAACTGTTTTTT.

About this clone itself: Other DNA sequences in the sample encode the same CDR3. The V call is TRBV28, the J call TRBJ2-7; no clear D gene. Per germline, CDR1 MDHEN and CDR2 SYDVKM. The CDR3 extends over 11 amino acids. The V gene lost 3 bases and the J gene lost 4 bases, with 4 bases spanning the gap. CDR3 loop: CASSFQYEQYF. The DNA for the CDR3 is TGTGCCAGCAGTTTCCAGTACGAGCAGTACTTC.

The V and J genes are TRBV27 and TRBJ2-2; 10 positions agree with TRBD2. Germline V gene lookup returns CDR1 MNHEY and CDR2 SMNVEV (reference sequence). V gave up 6 bases and J gave up 5 bases; unmatched junction bases: 9. The CDR3 is 16 amino acids. The DNA of the CDR3 is TGTGCCAGCAGCCAATGGCTAGCGGGAGTTACCGGGGAGCTGTTTTTT. This encodes CASSQWLAGVTGELFF.

This chain links TRBV9 with TRBJ2-3; TRBD2 agrees at 7 bases. This CDR3 has 16 residues. Trimming took 3 bases from V and 1 from J; bases not matched to a gene: 8. Germline CDR1 is SGDLS and CDR2 is YYNGEE. The DNA for the CDR3 is TGTGCCAGCAGCGCTAGGGGCCGGGGGGGCACAGATACGCAGTATTTT. Translating it yields CASSARGRGGTDTQYF.

The CDR3 region has the DNA TGTGCCAGCAGTCCCCAGACAGGGGCGAAGACCCAGTACTTC. Its translation is CASSPQTGAKTQYF. The chain couples TRBV25-1 to TRBJ2-5; 8 bases line up with TRBD1. The V gene's germline CDR1 is MGHDK and CDR2 SYGVNS. The CDR3 is made up of 14 amino acids. Trimming removed 5 bases from V and 6 bases from J; junction bases left unmatched: 8.

The rearrangement uses TRBV28 and TRBJ1-3, with 12 bases fitting TRBD1. The CDR3 spans 16 residues. V shed 10 bases, J shed 0 bases, and the junction held 7 bases outside the gene matches. CDR1 is MDHEN, CDR2 SYDVKM, per germline. CDR3 sequence: CATGQGALGSGNTIYF. The CDR3 nucleotides read TGTGCCACGGGACAGGGGGCGCTGGGCTCTGGAAACACCATATATTTT.

The V gene is TRBV5-1, the J gene TRBJ1-1; TRBD1 matches at 7 bases. The CDR3 runs to 16 residues. J was trimmed by 1 base and V by 4 bases; bases with no gene match: 10. In germline, CDR1 is SGHRS, CDR2 YFSETQ. CDR3 nucleotides: TGCGCCAGCAGCCCGGACAGGATGGGAGCGAACACTGAAGCTTTCTTT. It encodes CASSPDRMGANTEAFF. Combining the CDR3 with reference TRBV5-1 and TRBJ1-1 gives the whole variable domain KAGVTQTPRYLIKTRGQQVTLSCSPISGHRSVSWYQQTPGQGLQFLFEYFSETQRNKGNFPGRFSGRQFSNSRSEMNVSTLELGDSALYLCASSPDRMGANTEAFFGQGTRLTVV.

This clone came up once. The gene calls are TRBV5-5 and TRBJ2-5, with D possibly being TRBD1 (6 bases). Germline assignment: CDR1 SGHKS and CDR2 YYEKEE (reference sequence). Between the trimmed V and J ends, which lost 4 bases and 5 bases, there was a span of 12 bases. The CDR3 is made up of 13 amino acids. The CDR3 here is CASSRQGRETQYF. CDR3 nucleotide sequence: TGTGCCAGCAGCCGCCAGGGGCGGGAGACCCAGTACTTC. Together with reference TRBV5-5 and TRBJ2-5, the CDR3 gives the full variable domain: DAGVTQSPTHLIKTRGQQVTLRCSPISGHKSVSWYQQVLGQGPQFIFQYYEKEERGRGNFPDRFSARQFPNYSSELNVNALLLGDSALYLCASSRQGRETQYFGPGTRLLVL.

The chain has TRBV19 and TRBJ2-7; D remains unclear. The CDR3 consists of 13 residues. The V end lost 5 bases, the J end lost 3 bases, and 11 bases lay between the germline ends. CDR1 LNHDA and CDR2 SQIVND come from the germline V gene (reference sequence). CDR3 in DNA: TGTGCCAGTAGTGAGGTGACGAACTACGAGCAGTACTTC. It encodes CASSEVTNYEQYF.

This chain joins TRBV5-4 and TRBJ1-4; tentatively, D is TRBD1 (5 bases). Germline CDR1 reads SGHNT; CDR2 reads YYREEE (reference sequence). This CDR3 spans 16 amino acids. V lost 0 bases and J 8 bases, leaving 17 bases between the germline ends. CDR3 protein: CASSLAPGQGSEKLFF. CDR3 nucleotide sequence: TGTGCCAGCAGCTTGGCCCCTGGGCAGGGCAGCGAAAAACTGTTTTTT.